This TCR beta chain was observed in a study of shared clonotypes between healthy human individuals. About the research overall: A couple of women and a few men aged 18 to 49 served as donors.

This CDR3 has 16 amino acids. The V and J ends lost 1 base and 4 bases, in that order; junction bases with no gene match: 8. Per the germline V gene, CDR1 is LNHDA and CDR2 is SQIVND (reference sequence). It was at deep level that the assay was run. Here immunoSEQ multiplex PCR was the method, and the copy in TCRdb shows in-frame clones only, minus some. The repertoire consists of 450,000 to 600,000 clones, with more than 65% occurring once and the leading ten covering 10% to 15%. Unsorted samples used roughly 99 million PBMCs for genomic DNA. V usage is TRBV19 and J usage is TRBJ2-5; the match to TRBD1 covers 8 bases. The receptor comes from a woman aged 35 to 49 in good health. Some clones in this sample may be carry-over from other donors' samples. The sample consisted of PBMCs. CDR3 region: CASSIVGGQGLETQYF. The CDR3 nucleotides read TGTGCCAGTAGTATAGTAGGAGGACAGGGTTTAGAGACCCAGTACTTC.